This TCR beta chain was captured in a study of cytomegalovirus exposure and HLA in healthy donors. This CDR3 has 13 amino acids. V shed 0 bases, J shed 9 bases, and the junction held 3 bases outside the gene matches. Germline values: CDR1 MNHNS, CDR2 SASEGT. The donors gave bone marrow, and they were healthy. Use of 60 Vbeta and 13 Jbeta primers characterized the PCR. The method was immunoSEQ multiplex PCR; TCRdb's version includes in-frame clones alone and lacks a portion of them. The data show 130,000 or so clones, approximately 89% seen once. Sequenced sample: PBMCs. This chain joins TRBV6-1 and TRBJ1-2, with 8 bases fitting TRBD1. The sequence was collected from a young woman in good health and CMV-seropositive. The CDR3 is CASSEARQGSYTF. In DNA, the CDR3 is TGTGCCAGCAGTGAAGCACGACAGGGGAGCTACACCTTC.